These T cell receptor beta chains were read from a single sample in a study of blood T cell repertoires in COVID-19. Assay used: immunoSEQ multiplex PCR; TCRdb lists only in-frame clones, some missing. The sample lists 100,000 to 150,000 clones, around 90% seen once, with more than 1.5% in the top ten. Source material: peripheral blood. Receptors originate from a human donor in a cohort sampled during active COVID-19. Each CDR3 is given with its conserved first and last residue. The D gene is left open where the match is weak. Rows give clone size only sometimes, using once, few, many, or a class for an expanded clone.

clone size: -; D gene: -; V gene: TRBV6-5; J gene: TRBJ1-1; CDR3 DNA: TGTGCCAGCAGTTACTCTGGGGGCAACACTGAAGCTTTCTTT; CDR3 protein: CASSYSGGNTEAFF
clone size: -; D gene: TRBD2; V gene: TRBV5-1; J gene: TRBJ2-3; CDR3 DNA: TGCGCCAGCAGCTTACTAGCGGGGGGAACAGATACGCAGTATTTT; CDR3 protein: CASSLLAGGTDTQYF
clone size: -; D gene: -; V gene: TRBV5-1; J gene: TRBJ1-1; CDR3 DNA: TGCGCCAGCAGCTTGGACGCAGACTCGAACACTGAAGCTTTCTTT; CDR3 protein: CASSLDADSNTEAFF
clone size: -; D gene: TRBD2; V gene: TRBV5-1; J gene: TRBJ2-5; CDR3 DNA: TGCGCCAGCAGCTCGGGACTACAAGAGACCCAGTACTTC; CDR3 protein: CASSSGLQETQYF
clone size: once; D gene: TRBD2; V gene: TRBV30; J gene: TRBJ2-3; CDR3 DNA: TGTGCCTGGAGTCTAGCGGGGGTGAGAGGAGCGCAGTATTTT; CDR3 protein: CAWSLAGVRGAQYF
clone size: -; D gene: TRBD1; V gene: TRBV5-4; J gene: TRBJ2-4; CDR3 DNA: TGTGCCAGCAGCTTATCACAGGGGAACATTCAGTACTTC; CDR3 protein: CASSLSQGNIQYF
clone size: -; D gene: -; V gene: TRBV3-1/TRBV3-2; J gene: TRBJ1-5; CDR3 DNA: TGTGCCAGCAGCCAAGGGGGAGCGGGGAGGAACAATCAGCCCCAGCATTTT; CDR3 protein: CASSQGGAGRNNQPQHF
clone size: few; D gene: TRBD1; V gene: TRBV11-2; J gene: TRBJ1-5; CDR3 DNA: TGTGCCAGCAGCACCCAATACAGGGGAAATCAGCCCCAGCATTTT; CDR3 protein: CASSTQYRGNQPQHF
clone size: -; D gene: TRBD2; V gene: TRBV5-4; J gene: TRBJ2-1; CDR3 DNA: TGTGCCAGCAGCTTGGCGGGGGGGTTGTTCTTC; CDR3 protein: CASSLAGGLFF
clone size: -; D gene: TRBD2; V gene: TRBV5-1; J gene: TRBJ2-3; CDR3 DNA: TGCGCCCCCCACACATGGGGCGGGAGGCTTAGCACAGATACGCAGTATTTT; CDR3 protein: CAPHTWGGRLSTDTQYF
clone size: -; D gene: TRBD1; V gene: TRBV28; J gene: TRBJ2-7; CDR3 DNA: TGTGCCAGCAGTCTAACCGGGACAGCTATCTCCTACGAGCAGTACTTC; CDR3 protein: CASSLTGTAISYEQYF
clone size: -; D gene: -; V gene: TRBV27; J gene: TRBJ1-4; CDR3 DNA: TGTGCCAGCAAAATCAACAGGTCTAATGAAAAACTGTTTTTT; CDR3 protein: CASKINRSNEKLFF
clone size: -; D gene: -; V gene: TRBV19; J gene: TRBJ1-6; CDR3 DNA: TGTGCCAGTAGTATGACCCCCCGGAACACAGATAATTCACCCCTCCACTTT; CDR3 protein: CASSMTPRNTDNSPLHF
clone size: -; D gene: -; V gene: TRBV9; J gene: TRBJ2-7; CDR3 DNA: TGTGCCAGCAGCGTAGCTGGCAGGGCCTACGAGCAGTACTTC; CDR3 protein: CASSVAGRAYEQYF
clone size: -; D gene: TRBD1; V gene: TRBV5-1; J gene: TRBJ1-1; CDR3 DNA: TGCGCCAGCCTACAGGGGGCAGGCGCCACTGAAGCTTTCTTT; CDR3 protein: CASLQGAGATEAFF
clone size: few; D gene: -; V gene: TRBV28; J gene: TRBJ2-1; CDR3 DNA: TGTGCCAGCAAACAGGGTCTAGGAGAGACCTACAATGAGCAGTTCTTC; CDR3 protein: CASKQGLGETYNEQFF
clone size: -; D gene: -; V gene: TRBV11-2; J gene: TRBJ2-3; CDR3 DNA: TGTGCCAGCAGCTTAGGCTCAGCGCAGTATTTT; CDR3 protein: CASSLGSAQYF
clone size: -; D gene: TRBD2; V gene: TRBV5-1; J gene: TRBJ2-5; CDR3 DNA: TGCGCCAGCAGCCGGACTAGAGGGGCCCAGTACTTC; CDR3 protein: CASSRTRGAQYF
clone size: -; D gene: -; V gene: TRBV2; J gene: TRBJ1-1; CDR3 DNA: TGTGCCAGCAGTAAACGTACAGGGAACACTGAAGCTTTCTTT; CDR3 protein: CASSKRTGNTEAFF
clone size: -; D gene: -; V gene: TRBV9; J gene: TRBJ1-4; CDR3 DNA: TGTGCCAGCAGCGACCCCTCCGCCCCCGGGAGCGAGCGTGAAAAACTGTTTTTT; CDR3 protein: CASSDPSAPGSEREKLFF
clone size: -; D gene: TRBD1; V gene: TRBV7-9; J gene: TRBJ1-1; CDR3 DNA: TGTGCCAGCAGCTTTGGCAGGGGGATGAACACTGAAGCTTTCTTT; CDR3 protein: CASSFGRGMNTEAFF
clone size: -; D gene: TRBD2; V gene: TRBV9; J gene: TRBJ2-3; CDR3 DNA: TGTGCCAGCAGCGTACCTAGCGGGGGGGGCACAGATACGCAGTATTTT; CDR3 protein: CASSVPSGGGTDTQYF
clone size: -; D gene: TRBD1; V gene: TRBV30; J gene: TRBJ1-2; CDR3 DNA: TGTGCCTGGAGCCCGGGACAGGGAGACTATGGCTACACCTTC; CDR3 protein: CAWSPGQGDYGYTF
clone size: -; D gene: TRBD1; V gene: TRBV27; J gene: TRBJ1-6; CDR3 DNA: TGTGCCAGCAGTTCTCGACAGGGTTCCTCACCCCTCCACTTT; CDR3 protein: CASSSRQGSSPLHF
clone size: -; D gene: -; V gene: TRBV6-1; J gene: TRBJ2-7; CDR3 DNA: TGTGCCAGCAGTGACAGGCGACGATATTACGAGCAGTACTTC; CDR3 protein: CASSDRRRYYEQYF
clone size: -; D gene: TRBD1; V gene: TRBV4-1; J gene: TRBJ2-3; CDR3 DNA: TGCGCCAGCAGTCCTGGACCAGGTCGACAGGGGTCGGCAGATACGCAGTATTTT; CDR3 protein: CASSPGPGRQGSADTQYF
clone size: -; D gene: TRBD2; V gene: TRBV3-1/TRBV3-2; J gene: TRBJ2-2; CDR3 DNA: TGTGCCAGCAGCCAAGCCCTAGGGACTAGAAGTCCCGGGGAGCTGTTTTTT; CDR3 protein: CASSQALGTRSPGELFF
clone size: -; D gene: TRBD2; V gene: TRBV3-1/TRBV3-2; J gene: TRBJ2-7; CDR3 DNA: TGTGCCAGCAGCTGGATGGGGACTAGCTACGAGCAGTACTTC; CDR3 protein: CASSWMGTSYEQYF
clone size: -; D gene: TRBD1; V gene: TRBV5-5; J gene: TRBJ1-5; CDR3 DNA: TGTGCCAGCAGCCCGGGACAGCATAGCAATCAGCCCCAGCATTTT; CDR3 protein: CASSPGQHSNQPQHF
clone size: -; D gene: -; V gene: TRBV19; J gene: TRBJ2-7; CDR3 DNA: TGTGCCAGTACTATCGGGGGGACACCAGGACTTAACGACGAGCAGTACTTC; CDR3 protein: CASTIGGTPGLNDEQYF
clone size: few; D gene: -; V gene: TRBV4-1; J gene: TRBJ1-1; CDR3 DNA: TGCGCCAGCAGCCAAGGAAGGGGCCACAGGGTCGGGGACACTGAAGCTTTCTTT; CDR3 protein: CASSQGRGHRVGDTEAFF
clone size: -; D gene: TRBD2; V gene: TRBV11-2; J gene: TRBJ2-1; CDR3 DNA: TGTGCCAGCAGCTTATTAGGCGGGAGTTCATTATATGAGCAGTTCTTC; CDR3 protein: CASSLLGGSSLYEQFF
clone size: -; D gene: -; V gene: TRBV24-1; J gene: TRBJ2-7; CDR3 DNA: TGTGCCACCAGTGCCGGGGGAACAGGCTCCTACGAGCAGTACTTC; CDR3 protein: CATSAGGTGSYEQYF
clone size: -; D gene: TRBD2; V gene: TRBV11-2; J gene: TRBJ2-5; CDR3 DNA: TGTGCCAGCAGCATGGGTGATAGCGGGGGGGACCAAGAGACCCAGTACTTC; CDR3 protein: CASSMGDSGGDQETQYF
clone size: -; D gene: TRBD1; V gene: TRBV5-1; J gene: TRBJ1-4; CDR3 DNA: TGCGCCAGCAGCTTGGGGACAGGGGAAGAAAAACTGTTTTTT; CDR3 protein: CASSLGTGEEKLFF
clone size: -; D gene: -; V gene: TRBV10-2; J gene: TRBJ2-7; CDR3 DNA: TGCGCCAGCAGTGCAGCAACCACAGGGATTTCGATACACGAGCAGTACTTC; CDR3 protein: CASSAATTGISIHEQYF
clone size: -; D gene: -; V gene: TRBV20-1; J gene: TRBJ1-1; CDR3 DNA: TGCAGTGCTCGGCGGGGGTCTGAAGCTTTCTTT; CDR3 protein: CSARRGSEAFF
clone size: -; D gene: -; V gene: TRBV11-2; J gene: TRBJ2-4; CDR3 DNA: -; CDR3 protein: CASSSVGQGIFYF
clone size: -; D gene: -; V gene: TRBV7-9; J gene: TRBJ2-3; CDR3 DNA: TGTGCCAGCAGCTTACAGCTAGGGGTTGGAGATACGCAGTATTTT; CDR3 protein: CASSLQLGVGDTQYF
clone size: few; D gene: TRBD1; V gene: TRBV7-9; J gene: TRBJ2-7; CDR3 DNA: TGTGCCAGCAGCTTAAGACAGGGTCCCTACGAGCAGTACTTC; CDR3 protein: CASSLRQGPYEQYF
clone size: once; D gene: TRBD1; V gene: TRBV6-5; J gene: TRBJ2-7; CDR3 DNA: TGTGCCAGCAGTTACGGTAGGGACAGAGGAACCTACGAGCAGTACTTC; CDR3 protein: CASSYGRDRGTYEQYF
clone size: once; D gene: -; V gene: TRBV12-3/TRBV12-4; J gene: TRBJ2-5; CDR3 DNA: TGTGCCAGCAGGCGACAGACCCAAGAGACCCAGTACTTC; CDR3 protein: CASRRQTQETQYF
clone size: -; D gene: -; V gene: TRBV3-1/TRBV3-2; J gene: TRBJ2-7; CDR3 DNA: TGTGCCAGCAGCCAAGATTTCCAGTCTTCCTACGAGCAGTACTTC; CDR3 protein: CASSQDFQSSYEQYF
clone size: -; D gene: TRBD1; V gene: TRBV5-5; J gene: TRBJ2-7; CDR3 DNA: TGTGCCAGCAGCTTGTTTGCCGGGACAGGGGTGTTCGAGCAGTACTTC; CDR3 protein: CASSLFAGTGVFEQYF
clone size: -; D gene: TRBD1; V gene: TRBV19; J gene: TRBJ1-2; CDR3 DNA: TGTGCCAGTACCCCCTACGGGACAGGGTATGGCTACACCTTC; CDR3 protein: CASTPYGTGYGYTF
clone size: -; D gene: TRBD1; V gene: TRBV7-3; J gene: TRBJ2-3; CDR3 DNA: TGTGCCAGCAGCTCCTACTTCACAGGGGGCATTGGTACAGATACGCAGTATTTT; CDR3 protein: CASSSYFTGGIGTDTQYF
clone size: once; D gene: -; V gene: TRBV19; J gene: TRBJ2-3; CDR3 DNA: TGTGCCAGTAGCGTCGGAGAGGACTCCCCCCAGTATTTT; CDR3 protein: CASSVGEDSPQYF
clone size: -; D gene: TRBD1; V gene: TRBV4-1; J gene: TRBJ2-7; CDR3 DNA: TGCGCCAGCAGCCAAGATATGGGACAGGGCTACGAGCAGTACTTC; CDR3 protein: CASSQDMGQGYEQYF
clone size: -; D gene: -; V gene: TRBV2; J gene: TRBJ1-6; CDR3 DNA: TGTGCCAGCAGTGAAGTCGGGGAAGGGTCTTCACCCCTCCACTTT; CDR3 protein: CASSEVGEGSSPLHF
clone size: once; D gene: TRBD2; V gene: TRBV10-3; J gene: TRBJ2-2; CDR3 DNA: TGTGCCATCAGTGGGGGGGGACGGGATAACACCGGGGAGCTGTTTTTT; CDR3 protein: CAISGGGRDNTGELFF
clone size: -; D gene: TRBD1; V gene: TRBV5-4; J gene: TRBJ2-5; CDR3 DNA: TGTGCCAGCAGCTGGACAGGGGAAGAGACCCAGTACTTC; CDR3 protein: CASSWTGEETQYF
clone size: -; D gene: TRBD1; V gene: TRBV6-6; J gene: TRBJ1-4; CDR3 DNA: TGTGCCAGCAACTACAGGGGTGCTAATGAAAAACTGTTTTTT; CDR3 protein: CASNYRGANEKLFF
clone size: -; D gene: -; V gene: TRBV2; J gene: TRBJ1-6; CDR3 DNA: TGTGCCAGCAAAGGAGACTCCTATAATTCACCCCTCCACTTT; CDR3 protein: CASKGDSYNSPLHF
clone size: once; D gene: TRBD2; V gene: TRBV29-1; J gene: TRBJ2-1; CDR3 DNA: TGCAGCGTTGAAGGGGGACTAGCGGACTACAATGAGCAGTTCTTC; CDR3 protein: CSVEGGLADYNEQFF
clone size: -; D gene: -; V gene: TRBV5-8; J gene: TRBJ1-1; CDR3 DNA: TGTGCCAGCAGCTTGTACCAGGGGATTGAAGCTTTCTTT; CDR3 protein: CASSLYQGIEAFF
clone size: -; D gene: -; V gene: TRBV6-6; J gene: TRBJ1-2; CDR3 DNA: TGTGCCAGCTCAGATTCACCTAACTATGGCTACACCTTC; CDR3 protein: CASSDSPNYGYTF
clone size: few; D gene: -; V gene: TRBV2; J gene: TRBJ1-5; CDR3 DNA: TGTGCCAGCGGTGGGGCCCAGCCCCAGCATTTT; CDR3 protein: CASGGAQPQHF
clone size: -; D gene: -; V gene: TRBV5-1; J gene: TRBJ2-5; CDR3 DNA: TGCGCCAGCAGCTTCCGTTCGACTCCACAAACCACGTACCAAGAGACCCAGTACTTC; CDR3 protein: CASSFRSTPQTTYQETQYF
clone size: -; D gene: TRBD2; V gene: TRBV6-6; J gene: TRBJ2-5; CDR3 DNA: TGTGCCAGCAGTCGGGCAGCACTAGCGGGGGGGCGAGAGACCCAGTACTTC; CDR3 protein: CASSRAALAGGRETQYF
clone size: -; D gene: TRBD1; V gene: TRBV14; J gene: TRBJ2-7; CDR3 DNA: TGTGCCAGCAGCCACGGACAGGGCCCCTACGAGCAGTACTTC; CDR3 protein: CASSHGQGPYEQYF